This is a list of T cell receptor beta chains from one sample in a study of shared clonotypes between healthy human individuals. Repertoires were generated with immunoSEQ multiplex PCR, while TCRdb's copy carries only in-frame clones and drops some. The table has about half a million clones, 70% to 80% seen once. Source material: PBMCs. The receptor source for this set is a woman between 40 and 55 years old in good health. Some clones in this sample may be carry-over from other donors' samples. Each CDR3 is given with its conserved first and last residue. D genes are given only for firm matches. The size entry is marked missing in some rows and otherwise reads once, few, many or a size class.

clone size	V gene	J gene	D gene	CDR3 DNA	CDR3 protein
.	TRBV7-3	TRBJ2-1	.	TGTGCCAGCAGCTCCGGAGGGGGAGGGTACAATGAGCAGTTCTTC	CASSSGGGGYNEQFF
.	TRBV29-1	TRBJ2-3	TRBD2	TGCAGCGTATCCGGGACTAGCGGTCCCGGGGATACGCAGTATTTT	CSVSGTSGPGDTQYF
.	TRBV6-4	TRBJ1-5	TRBD1	TGTGCCAGCAGGAGTACACTACAGGGGCGCAAGAATCAGCCCCAGCATTTT	CASRSTLQGRKNQPQHF
.	TRBV6-5	TRBJ2-1	TRBD1	TGTGCCAGCAGTTCGGACAGGGGAAGCTCCTACAATGAGCAGTTCTTC	CASSSDRGSSYNEQFF
.	TRBV27	TRBJ2-2	.	TGTGCCAGCAGTTTTTCAGGTTATACCGGGGAGCTGTTTTTT	CASSFSGYTGELFF
.	TRBV28	TRBJ2-7	TRBD1	TGTGCCAGCAGGGGACAGGGGTTCCACGAGCAGTACTTC	CASRGQGFHEQYF
.	TRBV10-3	TRBJ2-3	.	TGTGCCATCAGTGGGGATAGGGGTGGAGATACGCAGTATTTT	CAISGDRGGDTQYF
.	TRBV28	TRBJ1-1	.	TGTGCCGTCAGGGGTTTGCGCACTGAAGCTTTCTTT	CAVRGLRTEAFF
.	TRBV6-5	TRBJ2-2	.	TGTGCCAGCAGTTACTCGACGGGGGCCGGGGAGCTGTTTTTT	CASSYSTGAGELFF
once	TRBV7-6	TRBJ2-1	TRBD1	TGTGCCAGCAGCTTGGACAGGGGTAACAATGAGCAGTTCTTC	CASSLDRGNNEQFF
.	TRBV28	TRBJ2-2	.	TGTGCCAGCAGTTTTGTTGGGCTCCCGAACACCGGGGAGCTGTTTTTT	CASSFVGLPNTGELFF
.	TRBV10-3	TRBJ2-1	.	TGTGCCATCAGTGGAATGGTGAGTTACAATGAGCAGTTCTTC	CAISGMVSYNEQFF
few	TRBV5-1	TRBJ2-7	.	TGCGCCAGCAGCTACACAGGAGGAGACTACGAGCAGTACTTC	CASSYTGGDYEQYF
.	TRBV6-1	TRBJ2-2	.	TGTGCCAGCAGTGAAGGGACGGCCAATGGGGAGCTGTTCTTT	CASSEGTANGELFF
.	TRBV7-7	TRBJ2-7	.	TGTGCCAGCAGCTCAACCCTCAGGGACGAGCAGTACTTC	CASSSTLRDEQYF
.	TRBV11-2	TRBJ2-5	.	TGTGCCAGCAGCTCAGACGGACAAGAGACCCAGTACTTC	CASSSDGQETQYF
once	TRBV5-1	TRBJ2-7	TRBD2	TGCGCCAGCAGCGGGGGACTAGCGGACTACGAGCAGTGCTTC	CASSGGLADYEQCF
.	TRBV29-1	TRBJ1-6	.	TGCAGCGCCGATTCCAACGGGGCCCTCCACTTT	CSADSNGALHF
once	TRBV6-1	TRBJ2-7	.	TGTGCCAGCGGGGACGTATCCTACGAGCAGTACTTC	CASGDVSYEQYF
once	TRBV5-4	TRBJ2-7	TRBD2	TGTGCCAGCAGCTTGCGGTTGCTAGCGGCCTACGAGCAGTACTTC	CASSLRLLAAYEQYF
.	TRBV5-6	TRBJ2-4	TRBD2	TGTGCCAGCAGCTCTGGACTAGCGGGAGGGCCGGTAGCCAAAAACATTCAGTACTTC	CASSSGLAGGPVAKNIQYF
.	TRBV19	TRBJ2-5	.	TGTGCCAGTAGTCCACGGACCCAAGAGACCCAGTACTTC	CASSPRTQETQYF
once	TRBV21-1	TRBJ1-5	.	TGTGCCAGCATTAAAACGGGACAACATAGCAATCAGCCCCAGCATTTT	CASIKTGQHSNQPQHF
.	TRBV5-6	TRBJ1-1	.	TGTGCCAGCAGCTACACCCGGGACAACATGAACACTGAAGCTTTCTTT	CASSYTRDNMNTEAFF
.	TRBV7-6	TRBJ1-1	.	TGTGCCAGCAGCTCTTTTTCCGGGACTGAAGCTTTCTTT	CASSSFSGTEAFF
.	TRBV11-2	TRBJ1-5	.	TGTGCCAGCAGCCCGAATAACAGCCCAATGGGGCCCCAGCATTTT	CASSPNNSPMGPQHF
few	TRBV30	TRBJ1-1	.	TGTGCCTGGACACAGGTGAACACTGAAGCTTTCTTT	CAWTQVNTEAFF
.	TRBV28	TRBJ2-5	.	TGTGCCAGCAGTCGTGGGGTAGAGACCCAGTACTTC	CASSRGVETQYF
.	TRBV11-2	TRBJ2-6	.	TGTGCCAGCACCTCCTGGGGGCCTGGGGCCAACGTCCTGACTTTC	CASTSWGPGANVLTF
few	TRBV5-4	TRBJ2-1	.	TGTGCCAGCAGCTCTCAGGGGGGCACCTACAATGAGCAGTTCTTC	CASSSQGGTYNEQFF
few	TRBV7-3	TRBJ2-2	.	TGTGCCAGCAGCTTACAGGGTTGGGGCGGGGAGCTGTTTTTT	CASSLQGWGGELFF
.	TRBV11-3	TRBJ2-5	TRBD2	TGTGCCAGCAGCTTACTAGCGGGAGATGAGACCCAGTACTTC	CASSLLAGDETQYF
many	TRBV9	TRBJ2-5	TRBD2	TGTGCCAGCAGCGTAGAGGGCGGGAGCGGGACCCAGTACTTC	CASSVEGGSGTQYF
.	TRBV4-2	TRBJ2-5	.	TGTGCCAGCAGCCAAGCCGTGACAGCCACAGAGACCCAGTACTTC	CASSQAVTATETQYF
.	TRBV5-1	TRBJ2-7	TRBD1	TGCGCCAGCAGCCCCCGGGACAGCTACGAGCAGTACTTC	CASSPRDSYEQYF
.	TRBV11-2	TRBJ1-2	.	TGTGCCAGCAGCCCCAAAGGCTACCGGATAATCTATGGCTACACCTTC	CASSPKGYRIIYGYTF
.	TRBV15	TRBJ2-5	.	TGTGCCACCAGCAGAGTGGAGCCCGGTTCCGTGGAGACCCAGTACTTC	CATSRVEPGSVETQYF
.	TRBV11-2	TRBJ1-3	.	TGTGCCAGCAGCTTAGCCGGAAACACCATATATTTT	CASSLAGNTIYF
.	TRBV11-3	TRBJ2-1	.	TGTGCCAGCAGCTCACGGGGGACAAGCTCCTACAATGAGCAGTTCTTC	CASSSRGTSSYNEQFF
.	TRBV18	TRBJ1-5	.	TGTGCCAGCTCACCTTATAGCAATCAGCCCCAGCATTTT	CASSPYSNQPQHF
.	TRBV7-3	TRBJ2-2	.	TGTGCCAGCAGCCTCCAGTCTCTCACCGGGGAGCTGTTTTTT	CASSLQSLTGELFF
once	TRBV4-2	TRBJ2-1	.	TGTGCCAGCAGCCAAGATAACCGACCAACCTACAATGAGCAGTTCTTC	CASSQDNRPTYNEQFF
.	TRBV14	TRBJ2-5	.	TGTGCCAGCAGCCAAGGCGTCACCCGATCGGGAGAGACCCAGTACTTC	CASSQGVTRSGETQYF
.	TRBV6-1	TRBJ1-1	TRBD1	TGTGCCAGCGAGGCCGAGGGGAGGGGGCAGACTGAAGCTTTCTTT	CASEAEGRGQTEAFF
few	TRBV29-1	TRBJ2-1	.	TGCAGCGGGAAGGGCTACAATGAGCAGTTCTTC	CSGKGYNEQFF
.	TRBV18	TRBJ1-1	TRBD1	TGTGCCAGCTCACCGGTACAGGGGGGCGCTGAAGCTTTCTTT	CASSPVQGGAEAFF
few	TRBV28	TRBJ1-4	TRBD1	TGTGCCAGCAGTCAACACGGGACAGTATATGAAAAACTGTTTTTT	CASSQHGTVYEKLFF